The T cell receptor (beta chain) under discussion was sequenced for a study of blood T cells in healthy people across ages. Study findings and constraints: Diversity estimates from one million T cells were considered underestimates.

It was with a sample-barcoded 5' primer and a J-beta primer mix that a second PCR of roughly 7 to 12 cycles was run. Using its own MiXCR run on the 5' RACE reads, TCRdb lists one record per CDR3 protein. Counted here are hundreds of thousands of distinct CDR3 sequences, around 24% occurring once; the ten biggest clones make up 8.5% to 9.5%. This clonotype was recorded a few times. The antigen is undetermined. Trimming removed 6 bases from V and 3 bases from J; junction bases left unmatched: 12. CDR1 is SGHRS and CDR2 is YFSETQ in the germline V gene. There are 15 residues in the CDR3. The same data also contributed to another study, on T cells of mothers and their children. That publication notes: There were over 9.5 million TCR beta CDR3 reads from each mother and 2.5 million to 3.5 million from each child.

The genes are TRBV5-1 and TRBJ2-7, with 7 bases fitting TRBD1. Source material: blood. This TCR derives from a boy younger than 18 in good health. The CDR3 loop is CASIVSQGDIYEQYF. The DNA of the CDR3 is TGCGCCAGCATCGTGTCGCAGGGGGACATCTACGAGCAGTACTTC. Together with reference TRBV5-1 and TRBJ2-7, the CDR3 gives the full variable domain: KAGVTQTPRYLIKTRGQQVTLSCSPISGHRSVSWYQQTPGQGLQFLFEYFSETQRNKGNFPGRFSGRQFSNSRSEMNVSTLELGDSALYLCASIVSQGDIYEQYFGPGTRLTVT.